Detailed here is one T cell receptor (beta chain). TCRdb used MiXCR to reprocess the 5' RACE reads, holding one entry per CDR3 protein. The sample has some 60,000 distinct CDR3 sequences, over 9.5% seen once; the top ten hold around 1.5%. Unmatched junction bases numbered 5, after V lost 3 bases and J lost 0 bases. The CDR3 is 16 residues long. The germline CDR1 and CDR2 sequences are SEHNR and FQNEAQ (reference sequence). The data belong to a study of early T cells in non-severe SARS-CoV-2 infection. The overall study: The chains were unpaired, and the sequenced material was bulk RNA from unsorted whole blood.

The chain recombines TRBV7-9 with TRBJ2-1; 7 bases map to TRBD2. This specimen was whole blood, taken at baseline. The TCR comes from an adult who was a healthcare worker with PCR-confirmed SARS-CoV-2 infection or an uninfected control (not recorded which). CDR3 sequence reads: CASSFSGSSSYNEQFF. The CDR3 coding sequence is TGTGCCAGCAGCTTTAGCGGGTCTAGCTCCTACAATGAGCAGTTCTTC.